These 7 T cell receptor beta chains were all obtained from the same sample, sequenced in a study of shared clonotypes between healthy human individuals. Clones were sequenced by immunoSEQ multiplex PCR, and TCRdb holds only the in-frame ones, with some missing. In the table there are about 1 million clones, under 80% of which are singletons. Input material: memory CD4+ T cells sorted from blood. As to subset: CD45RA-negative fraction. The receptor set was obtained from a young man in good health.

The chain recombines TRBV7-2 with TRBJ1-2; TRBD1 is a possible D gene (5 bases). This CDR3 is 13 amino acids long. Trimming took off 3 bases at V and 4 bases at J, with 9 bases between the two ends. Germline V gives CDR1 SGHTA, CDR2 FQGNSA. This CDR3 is CASSLGDGYGYTF. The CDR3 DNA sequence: TGTGCCAGCAGCTTGGGGGATGGCTATGGCTACACCTTC.

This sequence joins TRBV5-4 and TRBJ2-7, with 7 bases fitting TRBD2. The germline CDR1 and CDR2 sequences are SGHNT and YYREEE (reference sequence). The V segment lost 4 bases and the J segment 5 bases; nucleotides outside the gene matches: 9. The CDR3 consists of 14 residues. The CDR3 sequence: CASSRVGGGDEQYF. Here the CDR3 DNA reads TGTGCCAGCAGCCGCGTCGGTGGGGGGGACGAGCAGTACTTC.

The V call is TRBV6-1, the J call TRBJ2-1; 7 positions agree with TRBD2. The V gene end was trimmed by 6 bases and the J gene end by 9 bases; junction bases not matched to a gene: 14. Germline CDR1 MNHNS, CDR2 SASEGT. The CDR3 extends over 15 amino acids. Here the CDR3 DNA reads TGTGCCAGCAGGAAAGTCGGGAGGCCCTCCGGTGAGCAGTTCTTC. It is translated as CASRKVGRPSGEQFF.

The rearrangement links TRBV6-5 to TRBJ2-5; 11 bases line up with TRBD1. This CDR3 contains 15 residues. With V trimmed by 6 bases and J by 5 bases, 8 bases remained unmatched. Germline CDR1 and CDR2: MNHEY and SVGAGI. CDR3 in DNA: TGTGCCAGCAGAGCGGACAGGGGGCGATGGGAGACCCAGTACTTC. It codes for CASRADRGRWETQYF.

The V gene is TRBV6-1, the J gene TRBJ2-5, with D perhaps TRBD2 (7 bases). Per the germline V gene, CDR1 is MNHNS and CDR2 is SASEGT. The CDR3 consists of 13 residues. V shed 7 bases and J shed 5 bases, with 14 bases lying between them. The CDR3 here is CASTRGGWETQYF. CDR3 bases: TGTGCCAGCACTCGCGGGGGCTGGGAGACCCAGTACTTC.

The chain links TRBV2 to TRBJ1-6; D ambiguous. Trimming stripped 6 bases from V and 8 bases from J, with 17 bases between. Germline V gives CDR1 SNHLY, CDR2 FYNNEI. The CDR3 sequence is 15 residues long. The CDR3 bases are TGTGCCAGCAGCCAAGCCGGCAAGGAATATTCACCCCTCCACTTT. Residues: CASSQAGKEYSPLHF.

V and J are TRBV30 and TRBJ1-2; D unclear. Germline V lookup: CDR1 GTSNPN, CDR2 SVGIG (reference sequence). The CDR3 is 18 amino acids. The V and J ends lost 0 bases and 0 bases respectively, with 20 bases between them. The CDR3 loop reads CAWSVPGAGSRANYGYTF. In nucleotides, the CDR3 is TGTGCCTGGAGTGTACCCGGAGCAGGCTCTCGAGCTAACTATGGCTACACCTTC. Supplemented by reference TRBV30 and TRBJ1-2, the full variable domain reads SQTIHQWPATLVQPVGSPLSLECTVEGTSNPNLYWYRQAAGRGLQLLFYSVGIGQISSEVPQNLSASRPQDRQFILSSKKLLLSDSGFYLCAWSVPGAGSRANYGYTFGSGTRLTVV.